Each of the 27 T cell receptor beta chains below was sequenced from the same sample in a study of T-cell memory formation after mild COVID-19. TCRdb independently ran MiXCR on the 5' RACE reads; one entry per CDR3 protein. The table lists nearly 250,000 distinct CDR3 sequences, 15% of them singletons, with under 2.5% in the top ten. Material: PBMCs or a T cell subset sorted from them (not recorded which). These receptors all stem from an adult woman who had mild COVID-19 (a few samples of this study predate the infection). Cell type and time point are not known.

This chain uses TRBV6-5 with TRBJ1-2, with D tentatively TRBD1 (6 bases). The CDR3 consists of 13 residues. Trimming removed 4 bases from V and 5 bases from J, with 11 bases in between. Germline V gene sequence: CDR1 MNHEY, CDR2 SVGAGI. CDR3 sequence (DNA): TGTGCCAGCAGTTCCGGACAGACTTATGGCTACACCTTC. Its protein product is CASSSGQTYGYTF.

This clonotype was counted only a few times. This sequence joins TRBV10-3 and TRBJ2-1, with 12 bases fitting TRBD2. Germline V gene lookup returns CDR1 ENHRY and CDR2 SYGVKD. V lost 5 bases to trimming and J lost 3 bases; unmatched junction nucleotides: 8. This CDR3 is 17 amino acids long. CDR3 region: CAISFDQGLAGYNEQFF. The CDR3 nucleotides read TGTGCCATCAGTTTTGACCAGGGACTAGCGGGCTACAATGAGCAGTTCTTC.

This clonotype was seen a handful of times. V is TRBV18 and J is TRBJ1-3; a weak D match, TRBD1 (6 bases). The CDR3 runs 14 residues. The ends were cut back, 2 bases at V and 2 bases at J, with 7 bases in the middle. The germline CDR1 and CDR2 sequences are KGHSH and LQKENI. CDR3 sequence (DNA): TGTGCCAGCTCACCAGGGGGCACTGGAAACACCATATATTTT. Translation gives CASSPGGTGNTIYF.

DNA for the CDR3: TGCAGTGCTCTCCGACTAGCGGGGGGGCCCGGGGAGCTGTTTTTT. It codes for CSALRLAGGPGELFF. This rearrangement joins TRBV20-1 to TRBJ2-2, with TRBD2 identical over 14 bases. Trimming took 5 bases from V and 6 from J; bases not matched to a gene: 5. The CDR3 runs to 15 residues. Germline values: CDR1 DFQATT, CDR2 SNEGSKA (reference sequence).

This CDR3 reads CASSLAPGNMNTEAFF. CDR3 sequence (DNA): TGTGCCAGCAGCTTAGCACCCGGGAACATGAACACTGAAGCTTTCTTT. The chain carries TRBV7-9 and TRBJ1-1; D not resolved. Germline CDR1 and CDR2: SEHNR and FQNEAQ (reference sequence). This CDR3 region has 16 residues. V was shortened by 0 bases and J by 0 bases, with 11 bases between the two germline ends.

CDR3 residues: CASSLRVESETQYF. The DNA for the CDR3 is TGTGCCAGCAGCTTGCGGGTTGAATCAGAGACCCAGTACTTC. This rearrangement joins TRBV5-5 to TRBJ2-5; D is uncertain. The germline V gene has CDR1 SGHKS and CDR2 YYEKEE (reference sequence). Deletions cut 1 base from V and 4 bases from J, with 11 bases between. The CDR3 length is 14 residues.

The rearrangement uses TRBV4-2 and TRBJ2-7; D unclear. CDR3 length: 11 amino acids. Trimming stripped 0 bases from V and 7 bases from J, with 4 bases between. Germline-derived CDR1 and CDR2 are LGHNA and YNFKEQ. CDR3 region: CASSQDTEQYF. For the CDR3, the DNA is TGTGCCAGCAGCCAAGATACAGAGCAGTACTTC.

This clonotype came up a few times. The chain recombines TRBV2 with TRBJ2-5; 9 bases fit TRBD2. V shed 6 bases and J 5 bases; nucleotides not matched to a gene: 4. This CDR3 is built from 13 residues. Germline V gene data show CDR1 as SNHLY and CDR2 as FYNNEI. CDR3 sequence: CASRGTSYETQYF. In nucleotides, the CDR3 is TGTGCCAGCAGGGGGACTAGCTATGAGACCCAGTACTTC. The complete variable domain, with remaining parts taken from reference TRBV2 and TRBJ2-5, reads EPEVTQTPSHQVTQMGQEVILRCVPISNHLYFYWYRQILGQKVEFLVSFYNNEISEKSEIFDDQFSVERPDGSNFTLKIRSTKLEDSAMYFCASRGTSYETQYFGPGTRLLVL.

The chain links TRBV24-1 to TRBJ1-1; D call uncertain. The length of the CDR3 is 12 residues. V dropped 0 bases and J dropped 2 bases, with 0 bases sitting between them. Germline V CDR1 and CDR2: KGHDR, SFDVKD. The CDR3 protein is CATSDLNTEAFF. CDR3 coding DNA: TGTGCCACCAGTGATTTGAACACTGAAGCTTTCTTT.

In its sample, this clonotype was seen many times. The gene calls are TRBV5-6 and TRBJ2-5; unclear D gene. CDR1 is SGHDT, CDR2 YYEEEE, per germline. The CDR3 sequence is 11 residues long. Trimming removed 1 base at V and 6 bases at J, with 4 bases between. CDR3 loop: CASSLSQTQYF. The CDR3 DNA follows: TGTGCCAGCAGCTTGTCGCAGACCCAGTACTTC.

The V call is TRBV5-1, the J call TRBJ1-1, with D hard to call. Trimming stripped 2 bases from V and 0 bases from J, with 17 bases between. The CDR3 extends over 17 amino acids. Per the germline V gene, CDR1 is SGHRS and CDR2 is YFSETQ. This CDR3 reads CASSFPPQSGVNTEAFF. Here the CDR3 DNA reads TGCGCCAGCAGCTTCCCCCCGCAGTCCGGGGTGAACACTGAAGCTTTCTTT.

This clonotype was counted a few times. This chain uses TRBV12-3 or TRBV12-4 with TRBJ1-2; the match to TRBD1 covers 9 bases. The CDR3 length is 14 residues. V gave up 2 bases and J gave up 8 bases; unmatched junction bases: 6. For the CDR3, the DNA is TGTGCCAGCAGTTTAAGGGGGACAGGGTACGGCTACACCTTC. It is translated as CASSLRGTGYGYTF.

Only a few counts were recorded for this clonotype. The V gene is TRBV5-1, the J gene TRBJ1-1, with a tentative D call TRBD1 (6 bases). The CDR3 contains 13 residues. V was shortened by 4 bases and J by 5 bases, with 12 bases between the two germline ends. Germline loops: CDR1 SGHRS, CDR2 YFSETQ. The CDR3 here is CASSAGARTEAFF. The CDR3 nucleotides are TGCGCCAGCAGCGCAGGGGCTCGAACTGAAGCTTTCTTT.

This clonotype was seen a few times. The rearrangement links TRBV3-1 to TRBJ1-1; no definite D call. Between the trimmed V and J ends, which lost 4 bases and 3 bases, there was a span of 9 bases. The CDR3 loop spans 13 amino acids. Germline-derived CDR1 and CDR2 are LGHDT and YNNKEL (reference sequence). CDR3 in amino acids: CASSPMGHTEAFF. The CDR3 DNA sequence: TGTGCCAGCAGCCCCATGGGCCACACTGAAGCTTTCTTT.

V is TRBV30 and J is TRBJ2-5, with TRBD2 as a possible D gene (5 bases). The CDR3 has 14 amino acids. Trimming stripped 2 bases from V and 5 bases from J, with 15 bases between. Germline CDR1 reads GTSNPN; CDR2 reads SVGIG (reference sequence). The CDR3 region has the DNA TGTGCCTGGAGTTCGGAGGTTATGTGGGAGACCCAGTACTTC. Its protein product is CAWSSEVMWETQYF.

This sequence joins TRBV29-1 and TRBJ2-7, with 7 bases fitting TRBD2. After removal of 6 bases from V and 5 bases from J, the junction contained 13 bases not matched to a gene. From germline, CDR1 is SQVTM and CDR2 ANQGSEA. The CDR3 has 14 amino acids. CDR3 nucleotides: TGCAGCGTCTTCGGGGAGGGGCAGGCCCACGAGCAGTACTTC. Translation: CSVFGEGQAHEQYF.

V usage is TRBV18 and J usage is TRBJ1-1; D might be TRBD1 (5 bases). Germline CDR1 is KGHSH and CDR2 is LQKENI. The V end lost 2 bases, the J end lost 4 bases, and 20 bases lay between the germline ends. The CDR3 runs to 17 residues. The CDR3 DNA reads TGTGCCAGCTCACCATCGGCTCCAGGTCCCAGGGCCACTGAAGCTTTCTTT. Translating gives CASSPSAPGPRATEAFF.

This clonotype showed up many times. The J gene is TRBJ1-4, the V gene TRBV12-3 or TRBV12-4; no definite D call. The CDR3 is made up of 14 amino acids. The V gene lost 2 bases and the J gene lost 1 base, with 5 bases spanning the gap. The DNA of the CDR3 is TGTGCCAGCAGTTTATCGGGAACTAATGAAAAACTGTTTTTT. It specifies CASSLSGTNEKLFF.

V usage is TRBV18 and J usage is TRBJ2-1; D call uncertain. This CDR3 has 12 amino acids. CDR1 is KGHSH, CDR2 LQKENI, per germline. V was clipped by 3 bases and J by 7 bases, with 7 bases between them. The CDR3 nucleotides are TGTGCCAGCTCACCCTTAGATAATGAGCAGTTCTTC. Protein product: CASSPLDNEQFF.

The rearrangement joins TRBV7-8 to TRBJ2-1; TRBD2 matches 9 bases. Per the germline V gene, CDR1 is SGHVS and CDR2 is FQNEAQ. This CDR3 spans 14 amino acids. V was pared by 5 bases and J by 9 bases, with 8 bases of the junction left unmatched. CDR3 nucleotides: TGTGCCAGCAGCAGCAGACTAGCGGAGGGTGAGCAGTTCTTC. Protein sequence: CASSSRLAEGEQFF.

The chain has TRBV20-1 and TRBJ2-2; no clear D. Germline V lookup: CDR1 DFQATT, CDR2 SNEGSKA (reference sequence). The V end was cut by 4 bases, the J end by 4 bases, with 22 bases between. The CDR3 totals 17 residues. In nucleotides, the CDR3 is TGCAGTGCTAATGATATCCTGGGTAGCTTGGGCACCGGGGAGCTGTTTTTT. Translating gives CSANDILGSLGTGELFF.

This chain connects TRBV29-1 to TRBJ1-1, with D tentatively TRBD1 (5 bases). Per the germline V gene, CDR1 is SQVTM and CDR2 is ANQGSEA. CDR3 length: 12 amino acids. Deletions cut 7 bases from V and 1 base from J, with 10 bases between. The CDR3 loop reads CSGFDRNTEAFF. In DNA form, the CDR3 reads TGCAGCGGATTCGACAGGAACACTGAAGCTTTCTTT.

The chain recombines TRBV12-3 or TRBV12-4 with TRBJ2-1; 13 nucleotides match TRBD2. The CDR3 spans 16 residues. V dropped 5 bases and J dropped 8; count of bases not matched to a gene: 9. Written as DNA, the CDR3 is TGTGCCAGCAGTCCTACTAGCGGGAGGGCAGGGCATGAGCAGTTCTTC. Translating it yields CASSPTSGRAGHEQFF.

The V gene is TRBV7-2, the J gene TRBJ2-7; 12 bases are shared with TRBD1. The V gene's germline CDR1 is SGHTA and CDR2 FQGNSA. J was trimmed by 5 bases and V by 5 bases; bases with no gene match: 4. CDR3 length: 14 amino acids. As DNA, the CDR3 is TGTGCCAGCAGCCGGGACAGGGGGCGGAACGAGCAGTACTTC. It encodes CASSRDRGRNEQYF.

In its sample, this clonotype was seen a few times. V gene TRBV5-5 combines with J gene TRBJ1-2, with 9 bases matching TRBD1. Trimming removed 2 bases from V and 0 bases from J; junction bases left unmatched: 5. CDR3 length: 16 amino acids. CDR1 and CDR2 (germline): SGHKS, YYEKEE (reference sequence). The CDR3 nucleotides are TGTGCCAGCAGCTTCGGGACAGGGCGTTCTAACTATGGCTACACCTTC. Its protein is CASSFGTGRSNYGYTF. Using reference TRBV5-5 and TRBJ1-2 for the parts outside the CDR3, the full variable domain is DAGVTQSPTHLIKTRGQQVTLRCSPISGHKSVSWYQQVLGQGPQFIFQYYEKEERGRGNFPDRFSARQFPNYSSELNVNALLLGDSALYLCASSFGTGRSNYGYTFGSGTRLTVV.

V is TRBV12-3 or TRBV12-4 and J is TRBJ2-1; the match to TRBD2 covers 7 bases. The CDR3 totals 19 residues. Losses at the gene ends were 2 bases for V and 0 bases for J; bases not matched to a gene: 13. The CDR3 DNA reads as TGTGCCAGCAGTTTATGGCTTACGGAGCGGGGCTACTCCTACAATGAGCAGTTCTTC. It translates to CASSLWLTERGYSYNEQFF.

This clonotype was seen a handful of times. J is TRBJ2-2 and V is TRBV12-3 or TRBV12-4; 8 bases fit TRBD2. The V gene end was trimmed by 2 bases and the J gene end by 2 bases; junction bases not matched to a gene: 4. This CDR3 region has 16 residues. The CDR3 nucleotides read TGTGCCAGCAGTTTATCAGCGGGAGTAAACACCGGGGAGCTGTTTTTT. It specifies CASSLSAGVNTGELFF.